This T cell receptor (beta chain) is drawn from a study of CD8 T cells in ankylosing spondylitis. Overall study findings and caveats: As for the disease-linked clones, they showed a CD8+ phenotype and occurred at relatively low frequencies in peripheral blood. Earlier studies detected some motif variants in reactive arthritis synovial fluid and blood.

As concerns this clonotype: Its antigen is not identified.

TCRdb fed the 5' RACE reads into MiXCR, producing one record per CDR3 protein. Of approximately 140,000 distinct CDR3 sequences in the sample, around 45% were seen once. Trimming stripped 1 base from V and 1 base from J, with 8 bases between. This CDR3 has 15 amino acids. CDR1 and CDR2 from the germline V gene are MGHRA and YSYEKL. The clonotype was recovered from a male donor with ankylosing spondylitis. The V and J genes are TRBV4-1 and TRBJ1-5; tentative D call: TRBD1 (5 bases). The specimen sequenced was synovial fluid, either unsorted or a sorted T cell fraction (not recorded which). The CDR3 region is CASSQGGESNQPQHF. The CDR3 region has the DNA TGCGCCAGCAGCCAAGGGGGGGAGAGCAATCAGCCCCAGCATTTT.